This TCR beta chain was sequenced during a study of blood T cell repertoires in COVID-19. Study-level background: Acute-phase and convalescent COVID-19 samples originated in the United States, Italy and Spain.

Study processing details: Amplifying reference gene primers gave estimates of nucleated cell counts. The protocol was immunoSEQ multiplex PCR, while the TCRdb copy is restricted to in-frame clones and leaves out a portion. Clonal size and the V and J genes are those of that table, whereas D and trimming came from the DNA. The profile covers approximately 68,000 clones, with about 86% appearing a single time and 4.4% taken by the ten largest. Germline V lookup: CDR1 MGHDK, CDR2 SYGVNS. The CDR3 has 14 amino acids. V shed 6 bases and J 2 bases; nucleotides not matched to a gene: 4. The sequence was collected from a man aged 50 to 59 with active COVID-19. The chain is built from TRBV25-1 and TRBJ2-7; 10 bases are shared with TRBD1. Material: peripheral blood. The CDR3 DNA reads TGTGCCAGCAGCCAGGGGACAGGGGCCTACGAGCAGTACTTC. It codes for CASSQGTGAYEQYF.